The 20 T cell receptor beta chains below come from one sample, sequenced in a study of T cell responses to AZD1222 COVID-19 vaccine. The table came from immunoSEQ multiplex PCR; TCRdb's copy has only in-frame clones and leaves some out. The sample yields over 65,000 clones, around 90% seen once. The material sequenced was peripheral blood, taken on day 0 of AZD1222 vaccination. These receptors originate from an adult in good health.

The chain carries TRBV14 and TRBJ2-3; D remains ambiguous. Germline CDR1 reads SGHDN; CDR2 reads FVKESK. The CDR3 length is 14 residues. Trimming stripped 0 bases from V and 12 bases from J, with 16 bases between. CDR3 nucleotide sequence: TGTGCCAGCAGCCAAGATCAAAAGAGGTTTTACCAGTATTTT. It is translated as CASSQDQKRFYQYF. Full variable domain (missing parts from reference TRBV14 and TRBJ2-3): EAGVTQFPSHSVIEKGQTVTLRCDPISGHDNLYWYRRVMGKEIKFLLHFVKESKQDESGMPNNRFLAERTGGTYSTLKVQPAELEDSGVYFCASSQDQKRFYQYFGPGTRLTVL.

The chain links TRBV12-3 or TRBV12-4 to TRBJ1-1; no clear D gene. The V end was cut by 3 bases, the J end by 4 bases, with 6 bases between. The CDR3 runs 12 residues. CDR3 residues: CASSLGSTEAFF. CDR3 nucleotides: TGTGCCAGCAGTTTGGGAAGCACTGAAGCTTTCTTT.

J is TRBJ1-5 and V is TRBV4-2; D is ambiguous. The CDR3 loop spans 13 amino acids. Germline CDR1 reads LGHNA; CDR2 reads YNFKEQ. Between the trimmed V and J ends, which lost 0 bases and 11 bases, there was a span of 11 bases. The DNA for the CDR3 is TGTGCCAGCAGCCAAGAGGGGAACCTTGCCCAGCATTTT. Translation gives CASSQEGNLAQHF.

CDR3 in amino acids: CASGSGGTEAFF. In DNA form, the CDR3 reads TGTGCCTCGGGGAGTGGGGGGACTGAAGCTTTCTTT. The J gene is TRBJ1-1, the V gene TRBV30; tentatively, D is TRBD1 (5 bases). The germline V gene encodes CDR1 GTSNPN and CDR2 SVGIG (reference sequence). V lost 7 bases, J lost 5 bases, and 14 bases lay in between. This CDR3 contains 12 residues.

This sequence joins TRBV19 and TRBJ2-6; D not certain. V lost 2 bases and J 2 bases, leaving 7 bases between the germline ends. The CDR3 consists of 15 residues. CDR1 is LNHDA, CDR2 SQIVND, per germline (reference sequence). The DNA for the CDR3 is TGTGCCAGTAGTATAACGGGTGCTGGGGCCAACGTCCTGACTTTC. Translation: CASSITGAGANVLTF.

The V call is TRBV18, the J call TRBJ1-6; weak D call: TRBD1 (5 bases). This CDR3 is 14 amino acids long. The germline gives CDR1 KGHSH, CDR2 LQKENI. Trimming removed 0 bases at V and 10 bases at J, with 10 bases between. Written as DNA, the CDR3 is TGTGCCAGCTCACCACCGCAAGGGGACTCACCCCTCCACTTT. Its translation is CASSPPQGDSPLHF.

The J gene is TRBJ2-2, the V gene TRBV9; TRBD2 is a possible D gene (6 bases). The V end lost 0 bases, the J end lost 4 bases, and 7 bases lay between the germline ends. Germline CDR1 and CDR2: SGDLS and YYNGEE. The CDR3 runs 14 residues. CDR3 sequence (DNA): TGTGCCAGCAGCGTAGACGGGGGCACCGGGGAGCTGTTTTTT. It is translated as CASSVDGGTGELFF. The complete variable domain, with remaining parts taken from reference TRBV9 and TRBJ2-2, reads DSGVTQTPKHLITATGQRVTLRCSPRSGDLSVYWYQQSLDQGLQFLIQYYNGEERAKGNILERFSAQQFPDLHSELNLSSLELGDSALYFCASSVDGGTGELFFGEGSRLTVL.

The chain joins TRBV28 to TRBJ1-1; perhaps TRBD1 as D (5 bases). V dropped 6 bases and J dropped 6 bases, with 11 bases sitting between them. From germline, CDR1 is MDHEN and CDR2 SYDVKM. The CDR3 length is 12 residues. The CDR3 is CASRSQGSEAFF. The CDR3 region has the DNA TGTGCCAGCAGGTCCCAGGGATCTGAAGCTTTCTTT.

This clone was found a few times. The sample holds other DNA sequences that translate to the same CDR3. The chain uses TRBV11-3 and TRBJ1-1; D not certain. The CDR3 sequence is 14 residues long. Germline CDR1 and CDR2: SGHNT and YENEEA. V shed 5 bases and J shed 2 bases, with 12 bases lying between them. The CDR3 DNA reads as TGTGCCAGCAGCCTCCCCGGGCGTAACACTGAAGCTTTCTTT. It is translated as CASSLPGRNTEAFF. The whole variable domain, remainder taken from reference TRBV11-3 and TRBJ1-1, is EAGVVQSPRYKIIEKKQPVAFWCNPISGHNTLYWYLQNLGQGPELLIRYENEEAVDDSQLPKDRFSAERLKGVDSTLKIQPAELGDSAVYLCASSLPGRNTEAFFGQGTRLTVV.

This chain uses TRBV7-9 with TRBJ1-2; D remains unclear. Germline V gene data show CDR1 as SEHNR and CDR2 as FQNEAQ (reference sequence). The V gene lost 3 bases and the J gene lost 8 bases, with 10 bases spanning the gap. The CDR3 is 12 amino acids. CDR3 residues: CASSFIGRGYTF. DNA for the CDR3: TGTGCCAGCAGCTTCATTGGGCGCGGCTACACCTTC.

In this sample, this clone turned up once. This chain joins TRBV6-5 and TRBJ2-5, with 11 bases fitting TRBD1. This CDR3 has 15 residues. Trimming took 10 bases from V and 5 from J; bases not matched to a gene: 12. Germline CDR1 MNHEY, CDR2 SVGAGI. CDR3 loop: CATADRGPFGETQYF. The DNA of the CDR3 is TGTGCCACCGCGGACAGGGGGCCCTTCGGGGAGACCCAGTACTTC.

The chain couples TRBV27 to TRBJ1-2; D not resolved. The CDR3 is 16 amino acids. Germline CDR1 is MNHEY and CDR2 is SMNVEV (reference sequence). V was cut by 2 bases and J by 1 base, with 14 bases left in between. The CDR3 coding sequence is TGTGCCAGCAGTTTAAAGTCGCGGCAGCTTAACTATGGCTACACCTTC. Protein product: CASSLKSRQLNYGYTF.

The chain recombines TRBV3-1 (or the pseudogene TRBV3-2) with TRBJ2-5; possible D gene TRBD1, 7 bases. The CDR3 sequence is 16 residues long. V was pared by 4 bases and J by 5 bases, with 20 bases between. Germline assignment: CDR1 LGHDT and CDR2 YNNKEL (reference sequence). Here the CDR3 DNA reads TGTGCCAGCAGCCTAAGGAGGGGGCTACAGGGGGAGACCCAGTACTTC. This translates into CASSLRRGLQGETQYF.

CDR3 in amino acids: CASSPSGGFSSYNEQFF. CDR3 nucleotides: TGTGCCAGTAGCCCCAGCGGAGGGTTTAGCTCCTACAATGAGCAGTTCTTC. The genes are TRBV19 and TRBJ2-1, with D perhaps matching TRBD2 (6 bases). The CDR3 runs to 17 residues. V was clipped by 6 bases and J by 0 bases, with 18 bases between them. Germline CDR1 reads LNHDA; CDR2 reads SQIVND (reference sequence).

The gene calls are TRBV2 and TRBJ2-7, with TRBD2 matching 10 bases. The length of the CDR3 is 15 residues. CDR1 SNHLY and CDR2 FYNNEI come from the germline V gene. Trimming took 6 bases from V and 3 from J; bases not matched to a gene: 8. In nucleotides, the CDR3 is TGTGCCAGCAGGCCGTACGAGCGGGGGGGCTACGAGCAGTACTTC. Protein sequence: CASRPYERGGYEQYF.

The chain's CDR3 is CASSPQWGGTEAFF. DNA for the CDR3: TGTGCCAGCTCACCACAATGGGGAGGGACTGAAGCTTTCTTT. The chain links TRBV18 to TRBJ1-1; D gene unclear. Trimming took off 1 base at V and 5 bases at J, with 11 bases between the two ends. The CDR3 sequence is 14 residues long. The germline V gene encodes CDR1 KGHSH and CDR2 LQKENI.

This chain uses TRBV19 with TRBJ2-6; TRBD2 aligns across 7 bases. There are 19 residues in the CDR3. V dropped 5 bases and J dropped 2; count of bases not matched to a gene: 15. CDR1 and CDR2 (germline): LNHDA, SQIVND (reference sequence). CDR3 DNA sequence: TGTGCCAGTAGTGCCCGGACTAGTTTGAACTGGGCTGGGGCCAACGTCCTGACTTTC. It translates to CASSARTSLNWAGANVLTF.

The chain uses TRBV30 and TRBJ1-1; D uncertain. V was shortened by 1 base and J by 3 bases, with 9 bases between the two germline ends. Germline CDR1 and CDR2: GTSNPN and SVGIG (reference sequence). The CDR3 is 13 residues long. CDR3 protein: CAWSEAGHTEAFF. The CDR3 DNA reads TGTGCCTGGAGTGAAGCGGGCCACACTGAAGCTTTCTTT.

This rearrangement joins TRBV7-3 to TRBJ2-3, with D unclear. Germline-derived CDR1 and CDR2 are SGHTA and FQGTGA. V was shortened by 2 bases and J by 2 bases, with 8 bases between the two germline ends. The CDR3 length is 14 residues. The CDR3 DNA reads TGTGCCAGCAGCTTAGGCGGATACACAGATACGCAGTATTTT. Its translation: CASSLGGYTDTQYF.

The chain joins TRBV2 to TRBJ1-2; D ambiguous. CDR1 is SNHLY, CDR2 FYNNEI, per germline. Trimming left V 0 bases short and J 10 bases short, with 15 bases between. CDR3 length: 14 residues. CDR3 residues: CASSEAPHRIAYTF. The CDR3 bases are TGTGCCAGCAGTGAAGCGCCACACCGTATTGCCTACACCTTC.